The 29 T cell receptor beta chains below all came from one sample that was sequenced in a study of OX40 agonist ivuxolimab in advanced cancers. The assay was immunoSEQ multiplex PCR, and TCRdb's table has in-frame clones only and misses some. The data show under 80,000 clones, 80% to 90% seen once. The starting material was CD4+ or CD8+ T cells sorted from blood, obtained in a trial of the OX40 agonist ivuxolimab. These TCRs come from an adult with an advanced solid tumor such as melanoma, head and neck, liver or kidney cancer.

The J gene is TRBJ2-7, the V gene TRBV7-2; D unclear. Germline V gives CDR1 SGHTA, CDR2 FQGNSA. Between the trimmed V and J ends, which lost 3 bases and 6 bases, there was a span of 9 bases. The CDR3 has 12 amino acids. The CDR3 here is CASSLSRSEQYF. CDR3 coding DNA: TGTGCCAGCAGCTTGAGTAGGAGCGAGCAGTACTTC.

The chain carries TRBV11-2 and TRBJ1-3; D is undetermined. The germline V gene encodes CDR1 SGHAT and CDR2 FQNNGV. V lost 1 base to trimming and J lost 4 bases, with 11 bases between them. The CDR3 has 15 amino acids. The CDR3 loop is CASSLAGSAGNTIYF. CDR3 DNA sequence: TGTGCCAGCAGCTTAGCTGGGTCGGCAGGAAACACCATATATTTT. Complete variable domain (other parts from reference TRBV11-2 and TRBJ1-3): EAGVAQSPRYKIIEKRQSVAFWCNPISGHATLYWYQQILGQGPKLLIQFQNNGVVDDSQLPKDRFSAERLKGVDSTLKIQPAKLEDSAVYLCASSLAGSAGNTIYFGEGSWLTVV.

The chain carries TRBV9 and TRBJ2-2; D remains ambiguous. V was shortened by 9 bases and J by 3 bases, with 9 bases between the two germline ends. Per germline, CDR1 SGDLS and CDR2 YYNGEE. The length of the CDR3 is 12 residues. The CDR3 sequence is CATGGDTGELFF. The CDR3 DNA reads as TGTGCCACGGGCGGAGACACCGGGGAGCTGTTTTTT.

The gene calls are TRBV25-1 and TRBJ1-4; no definite D call. The germline V gene encodes CDR1 MGHDK and CDR2 SYGVNS. With 4 bases removed from V and 4 bases from J, the gap between germline ends came to 10 bases. The CDR3 sequence is 14 residues long. The CDR3 DNA follows: TGTGCCAGCAGTGTGGGAGGGAGTAATGAAAAACTGTTTTTT. Encoded protein: CASSVGGSNEKLFF.

The chain recombines TRBV5-1 with TRBJ2-1; TRBD2 aligns across 8 bases. The J segment lost 4 bases and the V segment lost 7 bases, leaving 4 bases of the junction unmatched. This CDR3 has 13 residues. Per germline, CDR1 SGHRS and CDR2 YFSETQ. CDR3 DNA: TGCGCCAGCGGGGTAGCGGGGTACAATGAGCAGTTCTTC. Protein sequence: CASGVAGYNEQFF.

The chain joins TRBV6-5 to TRBJ1-1; D unclear. Germline CDR1 and CDR2: MNHEY and SVGAGI. Trimming pared 6 bases from V and 0 bases from J, leaving 14 bases between. The CDR3 runs 15 residues. The CDR3 is CASSERAWVNTEAFF. CDR3 nucleotides: TGTGCCAGCAGCGAAAGGGCTTGGGTGAACACTGAAGCTTTCTTT.

J is TRBJ1-4 and V is TRBV28, with 8 bases aligning to TRBD1. Germline CDR1 is MDHEN and CDR2 is SYDVKM. The CDR3 covers 14 residues. The V gene end was trimmed by 8 bases and the J gene end by 7 bases; junction bases not matched to a gene: 9. CDR3 loop: CASSNSGGVEKLFF. The CDR3 nucleotides are TGTGCCAGCTCCAACTCAGGGGGCGTTGAAAAACTGTTTTTT.

CDR3 in amino acids: CASSFSTGLAGGLYNEQFF. As DNA, the CDR3 is TGTGCCAGCAGCTTTAGCACGGGACTAGCGGGGGGCCTCTACAATGAGCAGTTCTTC. The genes are TRBV11-2 and TRBJ2-1; 15 bases are a match to TRBD2. The CDR3 consists of 19 residues. V shed 3 bases, J shed 3 bases, and the junction held 9 bases outside the gene matches. Germline V gene lookup returns CDR1 SGHAT and CDR2 FQNNGV.

Points on this clone: Other DNA sequences in the sample encode the same CDR3. The chain combines TRBV6-5 with TRBJ1-5; TRBD1 aligns across 8 bases. Germline trimming cut 9 bases from V and 6 bases from J; bases unmatched to any gene: 4. CDR1 is MNHEY, CDR2 SVGAGI, per germline. This CDR3 is built from 12 residues. The CDR3 bases are TGTGCCAGTAGGACAGGGTCTCAGCCCCAGCATTTT. It encodes CASRTGSQPQHF.

This clone was recorded only once. This chain connects TRBV4-2 to TRBJ2-7; 10 nucleotides agree with TRBD2. The CDR3 totals 14 residues. Germline V lookup: CDR1 LGHNA, CDR2 YNFKEQ. With 8 bases clipped from V and 2 bases from J, the junction kept 6 bases outside the gene matches. Here the CDR3 reads CASSQREGAYEQYF. The CDR3 DNA sequence: TGTGCCAGCTCTCAGCGGGAGGGCGCCTACGAGCAGTACTTC.

The chain is built from TRBV18 and TRBJ1-4; D not resolved. The CDR3 has 16 residues. Germline V gene data show CDR1 as KGHSH and CDR2 as LQKENI. V was trimmed by 4 bases and J by 0 bases, leaving 12 bases between them. The CDR3 region has the DNA TGTGCCAGCTCACGGGGTAACCCAGCAACTAATGAAAAACTGTTTTTT. Translated, it gives CASSRGNPATNEKLFF.

J is TRBJ1-1 and V is TRBV6-5; perhaps TRBD1 as D (5 bases). V was trimmed by 2 bases and J by 4 bases, leaving 8 bases between them. Germline lookup yields CDR1 MNHEY and CDR2 SVGAGI. The CDR3 length is 13 residues. The DNA for the CDR3 is TGTGCCAGCAGTTACCGACAGAGCACTGAAGCTTTCTTT. Translation: CASSYRQSTEAFF.

This clone was seen just once. This chain connects TRBV29-1 to TRBJ1-1; no clear D gene. V shed 2 bases and J shed 5 bases, with 12 bases lying between them. The CDR3 is made up of 13 amino acids. Germline V gene data show CDR1 as SQVTM and CDR2 as ANQGSEA. The CDR3 region is CSVETRIGTEAFF. DNA for the CDR3: TGCAGCGTTGAAACCCGGATCGGGACTGAAGCTTTCTTT.

The chain combines TRBV28 with TRBJ1-3; no clear D. The CDR3 covers 16 residues. Germline V CDR1 and CDR2: MDHEN, SYDVKM. Trimming removed 1 base at V and 2 bases at J, with 12 bases between. CDR3 nucleotides: TGTGCCAGCAGTTTATTCGTCGGAGGGACTGGAAACACCATATATTTT. It codes for CASSLFVGGTGNTIYF.

The CDR3 region is CASSFSGVNQETQYF. In DNA, the CDR3 is TGCGCCAGCAGCTTTTCGGGGGTAAACCAAGAGACCCAGTACTTC. The chain carries TRBV5-1 and TRBJ2-5, with a tentative D call TRBD2 (6 bases). This CDR3 is 15 amino acids long. Trimming stripped 2 bases from V and 0 bases from J, with 11 bases between. Germline CDR1 reads SGHRS; CDR2 reads YFSETQ.

J is TRBJ1-2 and V is TRBV28; 10 bases align to TRBD1. From germline, CDR1 is MDHEN and CDR2 SYDVKM. J lost 2 bases, V lost 4 bases, and 1 base had no gene match. The CDR3 covers 14 residues. In DNA form, the CDR3 reads TGTGCCAGCAGTTCGGGACAGGGGAACTATGGCTACACCTTC. It specifies CASSSGQGNYGYTF.

J is TRBJ2-7 and V is TRBV10-3; D possibly corresponds to TRBD2 (5 bases). Germline V gene data show CDR1 as ENHRY and CDR2 as SYGVKD. The CDR3 has 14 residues. The V end was cut by 3 bases, the J end by 5 bases, with 14 bases between. The CDR3 DNA reads TGTGCCATCAGTGAAAAGGCGGGTAATGACGAGCAGTACTTC. Its protein product is CAISEKAGNDEQYF.

This clone occurred a few times. The DNA for the CDR3 is TGTGCCTCCTCTCGCGGATTCAAGGTAGAGAACACTGAAGCTTTCTTT. Translated: CASSRGFKVENTEAFF. The J gene is TRBJ1-1, the V gene TRBV30; unclear D gene. CDR1 is GTSNPN and CDR2 is SVGIG in the germline V gene (reference sequence). Trimming pared 7 bases from V and 1 base from J, leaving 22 bases between. CDR3 length equals 16 residues.

In its sample, this clone was seen a few times. V is TRBV5-6 and J is TRBJ2-2; 9 positions agree with TRBD1. Germline V gives CDR1 SGHDT, CDR2 YYEEEE. V was clipped by 4 bases and J by 6 bases; unmatched bases: 4. The CDR3 runs to 14 residues. The DNA of the CDR3 is TGTGCCAGCAGCGAGACAGGGGGGGCCGGGGAGCTGTTTTTT. It yields the protein CASSETGGAGELFF.

Here the CDR3 DNA reads TGTGCCTGGAGTGTACCGTATACTTATCAGCCCCAGCATTTT. Residues: CAWSVPYTYQPQHF. The chain has TRBV30 and TRBJ1-5; D ambiguous. V was cut by 0 bases and J by 5 bases, with 11 bases left in between. Germline V gives CDR1 GTSNPN, CDR2 SVGIG (reference sequence). The CDR3 sequence is 14 residues long.

This clone was observed a single time. This chain connects TRBV5-1 to TRBJ1-1, with no clear D. The CDR3 runs 15 residues. V lost 1 base, J lost 0 bases, and 10 bases lay in between. The germline V gene has CDR1 SGHRS and CDR2 YFSETQ. The CDR3 sequence is CASSLLSDLNTEAFF. The CDR3 DNA is TGCGCCAGCAGCTTGCTATCCGATTTGAACACTGAAGCTTTCTTT.

The genes are TRBV28 and TRBJ2-4; D is undetermined. With 7 bases removed from V and 7 bases from J, the gap between germline ends came to 17 bases. CDR1 is MDHEN and CDR2 is SYDVKM in the germline V gene. The length of the CDR3 is 14 residues. The CDR3 protein is CASTFPAAPNIQYF. CDR3 DNA sequence: TGTGCCAGCACCTTCCCGGCTGCGCCCAACATTCAGTACTTC.

The chain couples TRBV28 to TRBJ2-7; a weak D match, TRBD1 (6 bases). In germline, CDR1 is MDHEN, CDR2 SYDVKM. The CDR3 is made up of 12 amino acids. V lost 5 bases to trimming and J lost 5 bases, with 10 bases between them. CDR3 in amino acids: CASSRRGDEQYF. The CDR3 DNA follows: TGTGCCAGCAGTCGCAGGGGAGACGAGCAGTACTTC.

This chain connects TRBV5-1 to TRBJ2-7, with D perhaps matching TRBD2 (6 bases). The V end was cut by 4 bases, the J end by 6 bases, with 17 bases between. Germline values: CDR1 SGHRS, CDR2 YFSETQ. The CDR3 runs 14 residues. CDR3 sequence reads: CASSAGLPGGEQYF. Here the CDR3 DNA reads TGCGCCAGCAGCGCGGGACTCCCGGGCGGCGAGCAGTACTTC.

The chain employs TRBV10-1 and TRBJ2-7; 7 bases are a match to TRBD1. CDR1 WNHNN and CDR2 SYGVQD come from the germline V gene (reference sequence). Losses at the gene ends were 7 bases for V and 6 bases for J; bases not matched to a gene: 6. CDR3 length: 12 residues. Written as DNA, the CDR3 is TGCGCCAGCACTGGGTCAGGGGGCGAGCAGTACTTC. Translation: CASTGSGGEQYF.

This clone was seen a handful of times. The chain joins TRBV28 to TRBJ1-2; D gene uncertain. The CDR3 is made up of 14 amino acids. Between the trimmed V and J ends, which lost 1 base and 3 bases, there was a span of 9 bases. Germline V gene data show CDR1 as MDHEN and CDR2 as SYDVKM. In nucleotides, the CDR3 is TGTGCCAGCAGTTTATCAGGCCATCACTATGGCTACACCTTC. Translating it yields CASSLSGHHYGYTF.

The chain links TRBV9 to TRBJ2-2; D not resolved. The ends were cut back, 3 bases at V and 3 bases at J, with 12 bases in the middle. The CDR3 extends over 15 amino acids. CDR1 is SGDLS and CDR2 is YYNGEE in the germline V gene. DNA of the CDR3: TGTGCCAGCAGCGCCCGAGGTTCTGACACCGGGGAGCTGTTTTTT. Amino acids: CASSARGSDTGELFF.

V gene TRBV4-3 combines with J gene TRBJ2-7, with TRBD1 as a possible D gene (5 bases). Trimming cost V 1 base and J 2 bases, with 12 bases left between them. The CDR3 runs to 15 residues. CDR1 is LGHNA, CDR2 YSLEER, per germline. The chain's CDR3 is CASSQGGGRAYEQYF. CDR3 sequence (DNA): TGCGCCAGCAGCCAAGGAGGTGGCAGGGCCTACGAGCAGTACTTC.

V gene TRBV5-1 combines with J gene TRBJ2-5; D gene ambiguous. This CDR3 is built from 13 residues. Trimming took off 5 bases at V and 3 bases at J, with 11 bases between the two ends. The germline V gene has CDR1 SGHRS and CDR2 YFSETQ. CDR3 DNA sequence: TGCGCCAGCAGAAGGACGGTGGAAGAGACCCAGTACTTC. Its protein is CASRRTVEETQYF.